A selection of T cell receptor beta chains follows, all from one sample in a study of identical twins. TCRdb reprocessed the 5' RACE reads via MiXCR and lists one record per CDR3 protein. The table includes about 340,000 distinct CDR3 sequences, around 9% detected once. The sample was naive T cells sorted from blood. These receptors were collected from a woman aged 45-60 years in good health. CDR3s include the opening cysteine and the closing phenylalanine or tryptophan. A D gene is named only where the DNA matches it firmly. Some rows mark clone size as missing; the rest say once, few, many or name a class of expanded clone.

clone size,J gene,D gene,V gene,CDR3 length,CDR3 protein,CDR3 DNA
-,TRBJ2-3,-,TRBV5-1,13,CASRLQGGDTQYF,TGCGCCAGCAGGCTACAGGGAGGAGATACGCAGTATTTT
many,TRBJ1-1,-,TRBV7-2,15,CASSSVGVGDTEAFF,TGTGCCAGCAGCTCGGTTGGGGTGGGCGACACTGAAGCTTTCTTT
few,TRBJ2-7,-,TRBV20-1,13,CSARETTSYEQYF,TGCAGTGCTAGAGAGACAACTTCCTACGAGCAGTACTTC
-,TRBJ2-7,-,TRBV19,12,CASSMSGGEQYF,TGTGCCAGTAGTATGTCAGGAGGCGAGCAGTACTTC
many,TRBJ2-7,-,TRBV6-2/TRBV6-3,14,CASSPNAGLHEQYF,TGTGCCAGCAGCCCTAATGCGGGGTTGCACGAGCAGTACTTC
many,TRBJ1-5,TRBD1,TRBV27,15,CASRPQGVVNQPQHF,TGTGCCAGCAGGCCCCAGGGGGTTGTCAATCAGCCCCAGCATTTT
few,TRBJ2-7,-,TRBV10-2,13,CASMLQLAYEQYF,TGCGCCAGCATGTTACAGTTGGCCTACGAGCAGTACTTC
-,TRBJ2-4,TRBD1,TRBV5-1,16,CASKGASSPVGNIQYF,TGCGCCAGCAAGGGGGCTTCCAGCCCGGTCGGAAACATTCAGTACTTC
-,TRBJ2-7,TRBD2,TRBV19,16,CASTREAGAPGNEQYF,TGTGCCAGTACGAGGGAAGCGGGAGCCCCCGGAAACGAGCAGTACTTC
many,TRBJ2-1,-,TRBV29-1,13,CSVELSFYNEQFF,TGCAGCGTTGAACTATCTTTCTACAATGAGCAGTTCTTC
few,TRBJ1-1,-,TRBV7-8,15,CASSLRRFTNTEAFF,TGTGCCAGCAGCTTAAGGAGATTCACGAACACTGAAGCTTTCTTT
many,TRBJ2-3,TRBD2,TRBV20-1,15,CSARKSGAYTDTQYF,TGCAGTGCTAGAAAAAGCGGGGCCTACACAGATACGCAGTATTTT
many,TRBJ2-5,-,TRBV12-3/TRBV12-4,14,CASSLGAVQETQYF,TGTGCCAGCAGTTTAGGAGCGGTCCAAGAGACCCAGTACTTC
-,TRBJ2-7,-,TRBV12-1,18,CACSFWVRLAATPYEQYF,TGTGCCTGCAGCTTTTGGGTGAGACTAGCGGCAACTCCCTACGAGCAGTACTTC
-,TRBJ2-1,TRBD2,TRBV4-1,16,CASSPLGEGGYNEQFF,TGCGCCAGCAGCCCCTTAGGTGAGGGAGGGTACAATGAGCAGTTCTTC
-,TRBJ1-4,-,TRBV5-5,13,CASSFGRGEKLFF,TGTGCCAGCAGCTTCGGCAGGGGTGAAAAACTGTTTTTT
-,TRBJ2-3,TRBD1,TRBV10-2,15,CASILGDRSTDTQYF,TGCGCCAGCATTCTAGGGGACAGGAGCACAGATACGCAGTATTTT
-,TRBJ1-5,-,TRBV19,12,CASGTVSWPQHF,TGTGCCAGTGGGACGGTCAGCTGGCCCCAGCATTTT
few,TRBJ2-2,-,TRBV2,16,CASSVYGGVGTGELFF,TGTGCCAGCAGTGTTTATGGGGGAGTGGGCACCGGGGAGCTGTTTTTT
few,TRBJ2-1,TRBD1,TRBV6-6,14,CATERTGVSNEQFF,TGTGCCACCGAAAGGACAGGGGTGAGCAATGAGCAGTTCTTC
-,TRBJ1-4,-,TRBV9,16,CASSARGGPANEKLFF,TGTGCCAGCAGCGCGAGGGGGGGACCGGCTAATGAAAAACTGTTTTTT
-,TRBJ1-5,TRBD1,TRBV18,14,CASSRDSSNQPQHF,TGTGCCAGCTCTAGGGACAGCAGCAATCAGCCCCAGCATTTT
-,TRBJ2-1,TRBD2,TRBV12-3/TRBV12-4,18,CASSLLGGLAFGYNEQFF,TGTGCCAGCAGTCTCTTAGGGGGACTAGCGTTCGGGTACAATGAGCAGTTCTTC
few,TRBJ2-7,-,TRBV20-1,12,CSASQEGYEQYF,TGCAGTGCTAGTCAGGAGGGTTACGAGCAGTACTTC
few,TRBJ1-5,-,TRBV5-1,14,CASSPGTLNQPQHF,TGCGCCAGCAGTCCCGGGACACTGAATCAGCCCCAGCATTTT
few,TRBJ2-1,-,TRBV5-5,14,CASSLGGTNNEQFF,TGTGCCAGCAGCTTGGGGGGTACAAACAATGAGCAGTTCTTC
-,TRBJ2-5,-,TRBV12-5,13,CASGLEGPQTQYF,TGTGCTAGTGGTTTGGAAGGGCCGCAGACCCAGTACTTC
few,TRBJ2-1,-,TRBV29-1,13,CSDLGQGSNEQFF,TGCAGCGACCTCGGGCAGGGATCAAATGAGCAGTTCTTC
many,TRBJ2-1,TRBD2,TRBV29-1,11,CSVESGRAPFF,TGCAGCGTTGAAAGCGGGAGGGCCCCTTTCTTC
many,TRBJ2-3,-,TRBV12-3/TRBV12-4,13,CASSLGQTDTQYF,TGTGCCAGCAGTTTGGGCCAAACAGATACGCAGTATTTT
-,TRBJ2-2,TRBD2,TRBV20-1,16,CSAQGLAGEVSGELFF,TGCAGTGCTCAGGGACTAGCGGGAGAAGTAAGCGGGGAGCTGTTTTTT
-,TRBJ2-1,TRBD1,TRBV28,15,CASTLTGDAFNEQFF,TGTGCCAGCACCCTCACAGGGGATGCTTTCAATGAGCAGTTCTTC
few,TRBJ2-7,TRBD2,TRBV24-1,14,CAAAAGTSGRGQYF,TGTGCCGCAGCAGCCGGGACTAGCGGGAGAGGGCAGTACTTC
many,TRBJ2-1,-,TRBV9,14,CASSPFLGGTAQFF,TGTGCCAGCAGCCCCTTTTTGGGGGGGACAGCTCAGTTCTTC
few,TRBJ1-6,-,TRBV5-1,17,CASSLDSESSYNSPLHF,TGCGCCAGCAGCTTGGATTCAGAGAGCTCCTATAATTCACCCCTCCACTTT